This TCR beta chain was sequenced in a study of shared clonotypes between healthy human individuals. Background on the study: Researchers assigned three CD4 naive, three CD4 memory, two CD8 naive and one CD8 memory plate to each donor.

CD8 cells regarded as naive lacked CD45RO, were positively chosen for CCR7, and omitted terminally differentiated effector memory CD45RA+ cells. All participating donors were Caucasian adults from Nashville, Tennessee. This clone was counted a single time. Its antigen is still unknown. The identical CDR3 is also encoded by other nucleotide sequences in the sample. Study-level results: The genetic and exposure-history diversity represented was limited by few donors.

Measured with immunoSEQ multiplex PCR; TCRdb has only the in-frame clones, and not every one. The data contain more than 2 million clones, just under 95% of them singletons. V was clipped by 3 bases and J by 4 bases; unmatched bases: 1. The CDR3 runs to 15 residues. Germline V gene lookup returns CDR1 LNHDA and CDR2 SQIVND (reference sequence). J is TRBJ2-1 and V is TRBV19; 12 nucleotides line up with TRBD2. This TCR was sampled from a man in his late teens or twenties in good health. Material for sequencing was naive CD8+ T cells sorted from blood. The CDR3 spells CASSMTSGGYNEQFF. The CDR3 DNA is TGTGCCAGTAGTATGACTAGCGGGGGATACAATGAGCAGTTCTTC. Variable domain in full (rest from reference TRBV19 and TRBJ2-1): DGGITQSPKYLFRKEGQNVTLSCEQNLNHDAMYWYRQDPGQGLRLIYYSQIVNDFQKGDIAEGYSVSREKKESFPLTVTSAQKNPTAFYLCASSMTSGGYNEQFFGPGTRLTVL.